The 31 T cell receptor beta chains presented below share a single source sample, sequenced in a study of metastatic and nonmetastatic thyroid tumors. TCRdb called clones again from the PCR reads with MiXCR. The sample comprises 75,000 to 95,000 clones, 12% of which are singletons, and about 11% rests with the top ten. Ahead of thyroid surgery, no patient had received treatment of any kind. Sequencing was performed on blood. The source of these receptors is a female donor with papillary thyroid cancer or a benign thyroid nodule (not recorded which). Some clones in this sample may be carry-over from other donors' samples.

There are many counts of this clone. The V and J genes are TRBV12-3 or TRBV12-4 and TRBJ2-7; 8 nucleotides align to TRBD2. Trimming took 1 base from V and 3 from J; bases not matched to a gene: 8. The CDR3 is made up of 16 amino acids. CDR3 protein: CASSLEEGLGVYEQYF. Here the CDR3 DNA reads TGTGCCAGCAGTTTAGAGGAGGGACTAGGGGTCTACGAGCAGTACTTC.

This clone came up many times. This chain joins TRBV4-3 and TRBJ1-1; the D is unclear. This CDR3 is built from 15 residues. V was cut by 0 bases and J by 0 bases, with 8 bases left in between. The germline V gene has CDR1 LGHNA and CDR2 YSLEER. CDR3 protein: CASSQDWQMNTEAFF. CDR3 sequence (DNA): TGCGCCAGCAGCCAAGATTGGCAGATGAACACTGAAGCTTTCTTT.

This clone appeared many times. V usage is TRBV9 and J usage is TRBJ1-3; tentatively, D is TRBD1 (5 bases). Trimming took off 0 bases at V and 3 bases at J, with 7 bases between the two ends. CDR3 length: 14 amino acids. The germline gives CDR1 SGDLS, CDR2 YYNGEE. As DNA, the CDR3 is TGTGCCAGCAGCGTAGGAGGGGTTGGAAACACCATATATTTT. Its translation: CASSVGGVGNTIYF.

The gene calls are TRBV27 and TRBJ2-4, with 13 bases fitting TRBD2. CDR3 length: 16 residues. J gave up 4 bases and V 5 bases, and 5 bases lay outside the gene matches. CDR1 is MNHEY and CDR2 is SMNVEV in the germline V gene (reference sequence). Written as DNA, the CDR3 is TGTGCCAGCAGTCCAACTAGCGGGAGGGGTAAAAACATTCAGTACTTC. It encodes CASSPTSGRGKNIQYF.

This clone was seen at least ten times. A much larger clone lies a single base off, so this may be a read error. The sample holds other DNA sequences that translate to the same CDR3. The rearrangement joins TRBV19 to TRBJ2-2; tentatively, D is TRBD1 (6 bases). Germline CDR1 reads LNHDA; CDR2 reads SQIVND (reference sequence). Trimming cost V 4 bases and J 5 bases, with 14 bases left between them. The CDR3 loop spans 15 amino acids. The CDR3 coding sequence is TGTGCCAGTAGTACAGGACAGACCTTAACCGGGGAGCTGTTTTTT. It encodes CASSTGQTLTGELFF.

This chain links TRBV28 with TRBJ1-5, with TRBD1 matching 7 bases. CDR1 is MDHEN, CDR2 SYDVKM, per germline. The CDR3 extends over 15 amino acids. V lost 5 bases, J lost 4 bases, and 8 bases stayed unmatched. CDR3 sequence (DNA): TGTGCCAGCAGTGAAGGGGGACAGAAAAATCAGCCCCAGCATTTT. Protein product: CASSEGGQKNQPQHF.

The sample holds a few counts of this clone. This may come from a read error, since a much larger clone is one base off. The CDR3 reads CASSLAWGLHNEQFF. CDR3 DNA: TGTGCCAGCAGCTTAGCGTGGGGCCTTCACAATGAGCAGTTCTTC. The chain has TRBV11-1 and TRBJ2-1; a weak D match, TRBD1 (5 bases). From germline, CDR1 is SGHAT and CDR2 FQDESV (reference sequence). The CDR3 runs to 15 residues. V dropped 0 bases and J dropped 5 bases, with 11 bases sitting between them.

Ten or more counts support this clone. This sequence joins TRBV6-2 or TRBV6-3 and TRBJ1-5; 7 nucleotides match TRBD1. The ends lost 5 bases at V and 4 bases at J; junction bases unmatched: 2. Germline loops: CDR1 MNHEY, CDR2 SVGEGT. CDR3 length equals 13 residues. The CDR3 region is CASSPTGNQPQHF. The CDR3 DNA sequence: TGTGCCAGCAGTCCGACAGGGAATCAGCCCCAGCATTTT.

This clone appeared a few times. A single base separates this from a much larger clone, so it may be a read error. V is TRBV2 and J is TRBJ1-4; possible D gene TRBD1, 6 bases. Trimming left V 6 bases short and J 7 bases short, with 12 bases between. The CDR3 extends over 13 amino acids. Germline CDR1 is SNHLY and CDR2 is FYNNEI. Here the CDR3 reads CASSAQGSEKLFF. CDR3 nucleotides: TGTGCCAGCAGCGCACAGGGAAGTGAAAAACTGTTTTTT.

This clone was seen at least ten times. The chain is built from TRBV27 and TRBJ2-7; 12 nucleotides agree with TRBD2. Germline V gene data show CDR1 as MNHEY and CDR2 as SMNVEV (reference sequence). V shed 4 bases, J shed 6 bases, and the junction held 4 bases outside the gene matches. The CDR3 contains 14 residues. Written as DNA, the CDR3 is TGTGCCAGCAGTTCACTAGCGGGAGGTAGCGAGCAGTACTTC. Amino acid sequence: CASSSLAGGSEQYF.

This clone has ten or more counts. The gene calls are TRBV29-1 and TRBJ2-1; 13 positions match TRBD2. The V gene end was trimmed by 4 bases and the J gene end by 1 base; junction bases not matched to a gene: 7. Looked up from germline, CDR1 is SQVTM and CDR2 is ANQGSEA. The CDR3 length is 17 residues. The CDR3 DNA sequence: TGCAGCGTTGGGGGACTAGCGGGAACTGCTTCCTACAATGAGCAGTTCTTC. The encoded protein is CSVGGLAGTASYNEQFF.

This clone was observed many times. The chain joins TRBV5-1 to TRBJ2-6; 7 nucleotides agree with TRBD1. This CDR3 region has 16 residues. The V and J ends lost 1 base and 3 bases, in that order; junction bases with no gene match: 4. Germline CDR1 reads SGHRS; CDR2 reads YFSETQ. CDR3 sequence: CASSLKTGYGANVLTF. In DNA form, the CDR3 reads TGCGCCAGCAGCTTGAAGACAGGGTATGGGGCCAACGTCCTGACTTTC.

This clone was detected a few times. Its ends do not fully match the called genes, so a read error is possible. This chain links TRBV28 with TRBJ1-6; the D gene is possibly TRBD1 (6 bases). This CDR3 contains 18 residues. Germline V gene data show CDR1 as MDHEN and CDR2 as SYDVKM. DNA for the CDR3: TGTGCCAGCAGTAACACCCTCGGAACCGGGACACTGGGGGGACCCCTACACTTT. Its translation: CASSNTLGTGTLGGPLHF. Full variable domain (remainder filled in from reference TRBV28 and TRBJ1-6): DVKVTQSSRYLVKRTGEKVFLECVQDMDHENMFWYRQDPGLGLRLIYFSYDVKMKEKGDIPEGYSVSREKKERFSLILESASTNQTSMYLCASSNTLGTGTLGGPLHFGNGTRLTVT.

This clone was detected many times. J is TRBJ2-5 and V is TRBV6-1; TRBD2 aligns across 10 bases. The CDR3 runs 16 residues. Germline V gene sequence: CDR1 MNHNS, CDR2 SASEGT. V shed 6 bases, J shed 0 bases, and the junction held 7 bases outside the gene matches. The CDR3 reads CASSPRSGRYQETQYF. The CDR3 DNA sequence: TGTGCCAGCAGCCCCCGTAGCGGGAGGTACCAAGAGACCCAGTACTTC.

This clone was detected ten times or more. This chain uses TRBV5-1 with TRBJ2-7; D remains unclear. CDR1 and CDR2 from the germline V gene are SGHRS and YFSETQ. This CDR3 comprises 13 residues. Trimming took off 0 bases at V and 4 bases at J, with 8 bases between the two ends. The chain's CDR3 is CASSLGRLYEQYF. In nucleotides, the CDR3 is TGCGCCAGCAGCTTGGGTAGACTTTACGAGCAGTACTTC.

A word on this clone: A much more abundant neighbour one base away suggests this may be a read error. The same CDR3 can be traced to other DNA sequences in this sample. The chain joins TRBV19 to TRBJ2-5, with 7 bases identical to TRBD1. CDR3 size: 16 residues. Germline V gene sequence: CDR1 LNHDA, CDR2 SQIVND (reference sequence). CDR3 sequence: CASSRRQGGIGETQYF. DNA of the CDR3: TGTGCCAGTAGTCGTCGACAGGGTGGGATTGGGGAGACACAGTACTTC.

A word on this clone: Other DNA sequences in the sample encode the same CDR3. V is TRBV5-5 and J is TRBJ1-6; tentatively, D is TRBD1 (6 bases). Germline CDR1 reads SGHKS; CDR2 reads YYEKEE (reference sequence). The length of the CDR3 is 14 residues. V was trimmed by 4 bases and J by 7 bases, leaving 12 bases between them. Written as DNA, the CDR3 is TGTGCCAGCAGCAGCGCAGGGGAAAATTCACCCCTCCACTTT. It encodes CASSSAGENSPLHF.

Ten or more counts support this clone. V gene TRBV10-3 combines with J gene TRBJ2-6, with D perhaps being TRBD1 or TRBD2 (5 bases each). The CDR3 contains 15 residues. Trimming stripped 10 bases from V and 0 bases from J, with 13 bases between. CDR1 and CDR2 (germline): ENHRY, SYGVKD. CDR3 loop: CATGPGSSGANVLTF. The CDR3 DNA follows: TGTGCCACGGGGCCGGGTTCCTCTGGGGCCAACGTCCTGACTTTC.

This clone has a handful of counts. A clone one base away is much larger, so this may be a read error. The V and J genes are TRBV28 and TRBJ2-6; possible D gene TRBD2, 6 bases. The length of the CDR3 is 13 residues. Germline assignment: CDR1 MDHEN and CDR2 SYDVKM. The CDR3 spells CAGGNSGSNVLTF. The CDR3, as DNA: TGTGCCGGGGGGAACTCTGGGTCCAACGTCCTGACTTTC.

This clone was observed at least ten times. The chain links TRBV15 to TRBJ2-4; 13 bases fit TRBD2. The length of the CDR3 is 15 residues. Trimming at V came to 4 bases and at J to 7 bases, leaving 4 bases not matched to a gene. Per germline, CDR1 LNHNV and CDR2 YYDKDF (reference sequence). CDR3 coding DNA: TGTGCCACCAGCATCCAGACTAGCGGGAGGAACATTCAGTACTTC. This gives the protein CATSIQTSGRNIQYF.

This clone has a count of ten or more. CDR3 bases: TGTGCCAGCAGCTTAGTCGTAGATCTAAACACTGAAGCTTTCTTT. Encoded protein: CASSLVVDLNTEAFF. The chain recombines TRBV7-9 with TRBJ1-1; D remains unclear. V was pared by 1 base and J by 2 bases, with 11 bases between. The CDR3 covers 15 residues. Looked up from germline, CDR1 is SEHNR and CDR2 is FQNEAQ (reference sequence).

This clone was observed many times. The junction shows a germline mismatch at one end, possibly a read error. In the same sample, other DNA sequences code for this CDR3. The V and J genes are TRBV5-1 and TRBJ1-1; a possible D gene is TRBD1 (5 bases). Germline-derived CDR1 and CDR2 are SGHRS and YFSETQ. This CDR3 spans 16 amino acids. CDR3 amino acids: CASSLGLEGMNTEAFF. The CDR3 bases are TGCGCTAGCAGCTTGGGGTTAGAGGGGATGAACACTGAAGCTTTCTTT.

This clone has ten or more counts. This sequence joins TRBV28 and TRBJ1-2, with unresolved D. Germline assignment: CDR1 MDHEN and CDR2 SYDVKM. V was cut by 8 bases and J by 1 base, with 8 bases left in between. This CDR3 spans 12 amino acids. In DNA, the CDR3 is TGTGCCAGCGGACCTCTTAACTATGGCTACACCTTC. Protein sequence: CASGPLNYGYTF.

Comment on this clone: A much bigger clone sits one base away, suggesting this may be a read error. The sample contains more than one DNA sequence encoding this CDR3. The chain has TRBV28 and TRBJ2-1; possibly TRBD1 for D (5 bases). The V gene's germline CDR1 is MDHEN and CDR2 SYDVKM. The CDR3 extends over 11 amino acids. Deletions cut 3 bases from V and 12 bases from J, with 9 bases between. CDR3 sequence (DNA): TGTGCCAGCAGTTTGGGCACAGGGCAGTTCTTC. It specifies CASSLGTGQFF. The whole variable domain, filled in from reference TRBV28 and TRBJ2-1, reads DVKVTQSSRYLVKRTGEKVFLECVQDMDHENMFWYRQDPGLGLRLIYFSYDVKMKEKGDIPEGYSVSREKKERFSLILESASTNQTSMYLCASSLGTGQFFGPGTRLTVL.

Many counts were recorded for this clone. Here the CDR3 DNA reads TGCGCCAGCAGCTTACAGGGAGATGGAAACACCATATATTTT. This encodes CASSLQGDGNTIYF. The V call is TRBV5-1, the J call TRBJ1-3; D perhaps matches TRBD1 (6 bases). Per germline, CDR1 SGHRS and CDR2 YFSETQ. Trimming removed 2 bases at V and 3 bases at J, with 9 bases between. This CDR3 has 14 amino acids.

On this clone: A much larger clone differs from this one at a single base, so this may be a read error. The rearrangement links TRBV27 to TRBJ2-6; possibly TRBD1 for D (5 bases). The CDR3 length is 13 residues. Per the germline V gene, CDR1 is MNHEY and CDR2 is SMNVEV (reference sequence). The CDR3: CASRQPGANFLTF. The CDR3 DNA reads TGTGCCAGCAGACAACCTGGGGCCAACTTCCTGACTTTC.

Turning to this clone: It may be a read error: a sequence one base away is much more abundant. At the DNA level, this CDR3 is encoded by other sequences in the same sample as well. The chain combines TRBV20-1 with TRBJ2-3; D gene unclear. This CDR3 has 13 residues. Germline V gives CDR1 DFQATT, CDR2 SNEGSKA (reference sequence). The DNA of the CDR3 is TGCAGTGCTAGAGCCTCAGGCCCAGATACTCAGTATTTT. Amino acid sequence: CSARASGPDTQYF.

The chain has TRBV20-1 and TRBJ2-5; 8 bases fit TRBD2. This CDR3 region has 13 residues. The junction had 5 bases not matched to a gene; V was cut back by 3 bases and J by 5 bases. Germline V lookup: CDR1 DFQATT, CDR2 SNEGSKA (reference sequence). The CDR3 DNA follows: TGCAGTGCTAGGGTGACTAGCGCCGAGACCCAGTACTTC. This encodes CSARVTSAETQYF.

This clone was picked up many times. Compared with germline, one end of the junction differs, possibly owing to a read error. This chain links TRBV6-2 or TRBV6-3 with TRBJ2-7; a possible D gene is TRBD2 (6 bases). The CDR3 is made up of 11 amino acids. Looked up from germline, CDR1 is MNHEY and CDR2 is SVGEGT. The CDR3 is CASMLGGKWVF. The CDR3 nucleotides read TGTGCCAGCATGCTCGGGGGAAAATGGGTCTTC.

Many counts were recorded for this clone. The chain couples TRBV6-1 to TRBJ1-1; 8 nucleotides align to TRBD1. J gave up 6 bases and V 5 bases, and 17 bases lay outside the gene matches. CDR3 length: 17 amino acids. CDR1 MNHNS and CDR2 SASEGT come from the germline V gene. The CDR3 is CASSPSPGTGVVAEAFF. The CDR3 DNA sequence: TGTGCCAGCAGTCCGTCCCCCGGGACAGGAGTTGTGGCTGAAGCTTTCTTT.

Of note for this clone: Just one base apart from a much larger clone, this may be a read error. V gene TRBV27 combines with J gene TRBJ2-3; D not resolved. The CDR3 covers 12 residues. V dropped 5 bases and J dropped 7 bases, with 10 bases sitting between them. The germline gives CDR1 MNHEY, CDR2 SMNVEV (reference sequence). CDR3 bases: TGTGCCAGCAGTCTTTCGGGTTATACGCAGTATTTT. Protein product: CASSLSGYTQYF.